Here is one TCR beta chain with its context. Its antigen is as yet unknown. There are 13 residues in the CDR3. Germline lookup yields CDR1 ENHRY and CDR2 SYGVKD. Trimming took 4 bases from V and 3 from J, leaving 7 bases between them. Semi-nested PCR with Nested Universal Primer A followed constant-region reverse priming of full-length variable regions. A single record per CDR3 protein comes from TCRdb applying MiXCR to the 5' RACE reads. The sample contains tens of thousands of distinct CDR3 sequences, approximately 25% of which appear only once. CD25-based Treg depletion was applied to purified naive CD4+ T cells. General study findings and limits: Larger-cohort validation covered only one TCR beta V-J rearrangement. The TCR gene usage of tumor memory CD4+ T cells clustered together with blood and lymph node memory CD4+ cells and with lymph node naive CD4+ cells.

This receptor was taken from a female donor with breast cancer. This rearrangement joins TRBV10-3 to TRBJ1-5; D not certain. Material: tumor-infiltrating naive CD4+ T cells sorted from the breast tumor. Described subset: naive CD4+ T cells, CD4+CD45RA+CD25-. This CDR3 is CAISGLLNQPQHF. The CDR3 DNA is TGTGCCATCAGTGGACTCCTCAATCAGCCCCAGCATTTT.